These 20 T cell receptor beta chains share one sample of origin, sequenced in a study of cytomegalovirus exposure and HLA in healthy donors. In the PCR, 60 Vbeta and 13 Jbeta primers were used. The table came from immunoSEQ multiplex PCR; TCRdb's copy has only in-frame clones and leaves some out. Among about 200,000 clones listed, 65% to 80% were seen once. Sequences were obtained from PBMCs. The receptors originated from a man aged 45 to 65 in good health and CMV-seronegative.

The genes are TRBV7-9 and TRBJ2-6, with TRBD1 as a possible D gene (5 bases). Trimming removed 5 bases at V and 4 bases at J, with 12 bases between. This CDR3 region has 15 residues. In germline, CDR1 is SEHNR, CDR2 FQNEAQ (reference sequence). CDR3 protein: CASSPVRGGANVLTF. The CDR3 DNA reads TGTGCCAGCAGCCCCGTTAGGGGAGGGGCCAACGTCCTGACTTTC. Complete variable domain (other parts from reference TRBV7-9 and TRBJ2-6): DTGVSQNPRHKITKRGQNVTFRCDPISEHNRLYWYRQTLGQGPEFLTYFQNEAQLEKSRLLSDRFSAERPKGSFSTLEIQRTEQGDSAMYLCASSPVRGGANVLTFGAGSRLTVL.

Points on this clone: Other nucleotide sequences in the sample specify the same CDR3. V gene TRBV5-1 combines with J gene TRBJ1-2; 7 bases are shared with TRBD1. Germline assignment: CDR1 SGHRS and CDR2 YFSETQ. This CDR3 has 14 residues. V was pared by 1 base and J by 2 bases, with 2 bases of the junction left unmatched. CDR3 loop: CASSLTQGNYGYTF. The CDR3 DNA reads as TGCGCCAGCAGCTTGACACAGGGGAACTATGGCTACACCTTC. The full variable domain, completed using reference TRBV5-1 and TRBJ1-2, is KAGVTQTPRYLIKTRGQQVTLSCSPISGHRSVSWYQQTPGQGLQFLFEYFSETQRNKGNFPGRFSGRQFSNSRSEMNVSTLELGDSALYLCASSLTQGNYGYTFGSGTRLTVV.

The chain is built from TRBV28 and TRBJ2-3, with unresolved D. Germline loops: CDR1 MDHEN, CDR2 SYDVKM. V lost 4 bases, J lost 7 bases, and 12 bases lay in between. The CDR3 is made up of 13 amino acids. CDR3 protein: CASSSERPNTQYF. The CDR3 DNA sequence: TGTGCCAGCAGTTCCGAGCGACCGAATACGCAGTATTTT.

This CDR3 is CASSQYGTSGTRRGETQYF. In nucleotides, the CDR3 is TGTGCCAGCAGCCAATACGGGACTAGCGGGACCCGGCGAGGAGAGACCCAGTACTTC. This chain links TRBV7-8 with TRBJ2-5; 13 nucleotides align to TRBD2. CDR3 length: 19 amino acids. The trim removed 5 bases at V and 4 bases at J, leaving 16 bases unmatched. CDR1 is SGHVS and CDR2 is FQNEAQ in the germline V gene.

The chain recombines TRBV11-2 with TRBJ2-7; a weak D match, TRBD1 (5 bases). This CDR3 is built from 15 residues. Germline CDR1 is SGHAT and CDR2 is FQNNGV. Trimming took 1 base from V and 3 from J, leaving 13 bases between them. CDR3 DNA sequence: TGTGCCAGCAGCTTAGGAAGGGGCCATCTCTACGAGCAGTACTTC. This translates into CASSLGRGHLYEQYF.

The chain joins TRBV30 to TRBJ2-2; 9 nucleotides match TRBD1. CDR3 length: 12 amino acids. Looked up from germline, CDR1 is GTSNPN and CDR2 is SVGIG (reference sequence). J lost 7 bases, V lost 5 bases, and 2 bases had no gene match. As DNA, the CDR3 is TGTGCCTGGGGACAGGGGAGCGGGGAGCTGTTTTTT. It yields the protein CAWGQGSGELFF.

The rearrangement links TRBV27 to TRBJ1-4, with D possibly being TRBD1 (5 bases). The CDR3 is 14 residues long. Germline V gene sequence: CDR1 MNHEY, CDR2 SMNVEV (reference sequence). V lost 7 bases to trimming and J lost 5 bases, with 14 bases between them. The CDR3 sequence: CASKTGTPNEKLFF. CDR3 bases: TGTGCCAGCAAAACCGGGACTCCAAATGAAAAACTGTTTTTT.

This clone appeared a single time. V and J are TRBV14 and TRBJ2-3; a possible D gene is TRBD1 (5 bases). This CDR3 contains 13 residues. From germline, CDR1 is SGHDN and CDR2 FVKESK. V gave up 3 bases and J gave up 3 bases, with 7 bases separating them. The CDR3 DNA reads TGTGCCAGCAGCCACTCAGGGACAGATACGCAGTATTTT. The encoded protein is CASSHSGTDTQYF.

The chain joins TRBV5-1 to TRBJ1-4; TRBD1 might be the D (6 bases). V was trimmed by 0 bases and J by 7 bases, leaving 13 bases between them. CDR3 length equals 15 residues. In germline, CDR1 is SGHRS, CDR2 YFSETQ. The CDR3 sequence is CASSLGGTTVEKLFF. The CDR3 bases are TGCGCCAGCAGCTTGGGGGGGACAACCGTTGAAAAACTGTTTTTT. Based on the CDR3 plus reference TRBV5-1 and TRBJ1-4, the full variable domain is KAGVTQTPRYLIKTRGQQVTLSCSPISGHRSVSWYQQTPGQGLQFLFEYFSETQRNKGNFPGRFSGRQFSNSRSEMNVSTLELGDSALYLCASSLGGTTVEKLFFGSGTQLSVL.

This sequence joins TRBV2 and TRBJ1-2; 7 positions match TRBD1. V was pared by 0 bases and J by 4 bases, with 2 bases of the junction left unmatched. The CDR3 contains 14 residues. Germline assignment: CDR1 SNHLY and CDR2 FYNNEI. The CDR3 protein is CASSEADRAYGYTF. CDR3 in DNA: TGTGCCAGCAGTGAAGCCGACAGGGCCTATGGCTACACCTTC.

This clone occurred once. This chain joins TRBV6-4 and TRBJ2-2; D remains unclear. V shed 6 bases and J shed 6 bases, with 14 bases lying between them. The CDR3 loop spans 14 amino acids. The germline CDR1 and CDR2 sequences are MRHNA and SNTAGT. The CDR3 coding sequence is TGTGCCAGCAGCGCGGAAAAGTTCGCCGGGGAGCTGTTTTTT. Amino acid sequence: CASSAEKFAGELFF.

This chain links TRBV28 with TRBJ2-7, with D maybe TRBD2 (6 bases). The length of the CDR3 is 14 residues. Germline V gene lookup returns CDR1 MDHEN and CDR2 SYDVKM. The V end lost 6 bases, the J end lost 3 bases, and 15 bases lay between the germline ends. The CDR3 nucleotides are TGTGCCAGCAGGGGACCGGGACTCCTCTACGAGCAGTACTTC. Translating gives CASRGPGLLYEQYF.

The CDR3 region has the DNA TGTGCCAGCAGCTTAGAGGCGGGGTTTCGGATCCAAGAGACCCAGTACTTC. It codes for CASSLEAGFRIQETQYF. The J gene is TRBJ2-5, the V gene TRBV7-6; TRBD2 is a possible D gene (6 bases). CDR1 is SGHVS and CDR2 is FNYEAQ in the germline V gene. V was shortened by 1 base and J by 1 base, with 16 bases between the two germline ends. This CDR3 spans 17 amino acids.

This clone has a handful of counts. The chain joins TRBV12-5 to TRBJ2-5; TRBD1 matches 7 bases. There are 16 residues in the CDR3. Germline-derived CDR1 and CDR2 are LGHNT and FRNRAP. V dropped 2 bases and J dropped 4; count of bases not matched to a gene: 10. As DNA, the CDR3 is TGTGCTAGTGGTTTGCCCCGACAGGGCCCCCCAGAGACCCAGTACTTC. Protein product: CASGLPRQGPPETQYF.

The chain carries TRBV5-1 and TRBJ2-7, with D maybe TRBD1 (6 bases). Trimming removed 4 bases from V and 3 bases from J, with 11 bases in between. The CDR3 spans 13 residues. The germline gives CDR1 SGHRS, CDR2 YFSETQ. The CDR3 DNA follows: TGCGCCAGCAGCCCCCGGACAGACTACGAGCAGTACTTC. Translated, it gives CASSPRTDYEQYF.

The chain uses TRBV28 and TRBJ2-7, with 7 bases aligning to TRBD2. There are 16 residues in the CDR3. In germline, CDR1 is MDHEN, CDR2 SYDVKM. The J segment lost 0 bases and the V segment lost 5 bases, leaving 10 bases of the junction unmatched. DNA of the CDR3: TGTGCCAGCAGTCCCCCTGGACTAGGACCCTCCTACGAGCAGTACTTC. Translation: CASSPPGLGPSYEQYF. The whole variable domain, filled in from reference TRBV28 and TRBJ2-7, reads DVKVTQSSRYLVKRTGEKVFLECVQDMDHENMFWYRQDPGLGLRLIYFSYDVKMKEKGDIPEGYSVSREKKERFSLILESASTNQTSMYLCASSPPGLGPSYEQYFGPGTRLTVT.

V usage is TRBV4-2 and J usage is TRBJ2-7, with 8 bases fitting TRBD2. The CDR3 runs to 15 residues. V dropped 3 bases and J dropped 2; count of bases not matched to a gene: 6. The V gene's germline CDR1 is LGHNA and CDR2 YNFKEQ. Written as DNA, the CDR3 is TGTGCCAGCAGCCAGAGCACTAGCGGCACCTACGAGCAGTACTTC. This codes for CASSQSTSGTYEQYF.

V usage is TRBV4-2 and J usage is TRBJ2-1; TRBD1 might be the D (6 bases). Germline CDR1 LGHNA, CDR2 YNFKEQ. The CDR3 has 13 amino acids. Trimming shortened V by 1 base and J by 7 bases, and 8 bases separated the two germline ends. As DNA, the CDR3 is TGTGCCAGCAGCCAAGTCAGGGGAAATGAGCAGTTCTTC. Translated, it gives CASSQVRGNEQFF.

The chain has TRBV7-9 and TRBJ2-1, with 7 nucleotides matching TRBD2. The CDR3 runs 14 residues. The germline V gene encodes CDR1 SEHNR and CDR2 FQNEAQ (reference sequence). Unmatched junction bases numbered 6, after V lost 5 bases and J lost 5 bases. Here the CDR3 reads CASSTGLVHNEQFF. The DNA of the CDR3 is TGTGCCAGCAGCACTGGACTAGTCCACAATGAGCAGTTCTTC.

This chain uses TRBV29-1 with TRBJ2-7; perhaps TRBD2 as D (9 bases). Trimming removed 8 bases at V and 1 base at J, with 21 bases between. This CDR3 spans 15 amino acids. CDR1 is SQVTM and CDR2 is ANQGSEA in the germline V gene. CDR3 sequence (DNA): TGCAGCATATCTCAGGGGGCGGGAGGGTCCTACGAGCAGTACTTC. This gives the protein CSISQGAGGSYEQYF.